Below are 12 T cell receptor beta chains sequenced from a single sample in a study of beta chain features in type 1 diabetes. The whole isolated RNA underwent reverse transcription, so sequencing captured expressed TCRB transcripts. Profiling relied on immunoSEQ multiplex PCR, and the TCRdb table lists in-frame clones only, not all of them. The repertoire holds hundreds of thousands of clones, with roughly a sixth as singletons. The sample taken for sequencing was naive CD4+ T cells from blood. These receptors were obtained from a young man in good health.

This sequence joins TRBV6-4 and TRBJ1-2, with 9 bases fitting TRBD1. V dropped 6 bases and J dropped 5; count of bases not matched to a gene: 10. This CDR3 is 15 amino acids long. Germline CDR1 MRHNA, CDR2 SNTAGT. CDR3: CASRKIPGQGYGYTF. The CDR3 DNA sequence: TGTGCCAGCAGAAAAATCCCGGGACAGGGTTATGGCTACACCTTC.

This clone appeared a few times. The genes are TRBV2 and TRBJ2-7, with 10 positions matching TRBD1. The length of the CDR3 is 15 residues. Germline CDR1 and CDR2: SNHLY and FYNNEI. V shed 6 bases and J 7 bases; nucleotides not matched to a gene: 12. Written as DNA, the CDR3 is TGTGCCAGCAGCGTGACCGGGACAGGGGAGGTAGAGCAGTACTTC. It translates to CASSVTGTGEVEQYF.

This clone was seen only a few times. The chain combines TRBV6-5 with TRBJ1-1, with TRBD1 identical over 7 bases. This CDR3 spans 13 amino acids. The germline gives CDR1 MNHEY, CDR2 SVGAGI. With 8 bases clipped from V and 1 base from J, the junction kept 4 bases outside the gene matches. The CDR3: CASSGTANTEAFF. The CDR3 DNA is TGTGCCAGCTCCGGGACAGCGAACACTGAAGCTTTCTTT.

The J gene is TRBJ2-2, the V gene TRBV2, with 8 bases matching TRBD2. After removal of 4 bases from V and 7 bases from J, the junction contained 8 bases not matched to a gene. Per the germline V gene, CDR1 is SNHLY and CDR2 is FYNNEI. The CDR3 sequence is 15 residues long. CDR3 nucleotides: TGTGCCAGCAGTGCCCCAGCGGGAGAAAGCGGGGAGCTGTTTTTT. Its translation is CASSAPAGESGELFF. Filled out from reference TRBV2 and TRBJ2-2, the complete variable domain reads EPEVTQTPSHQVTQMGQEVILRCVPISNHLYFYWYRQILGQKVEFLVSFYNNEISEKSEIFDDQFSVERPDGSNFTLKIRSTKLEDSAMYFCASSAPAGESGELFFGEGSRLTVL.

This clone was counted a few times. V usage is TRBV5-1 and J usage is TRBJ1-1, with a possible D match to TRBD1 (6 bases). Germline-derived CDR1 and CDR2 are SGHRS and YFSETQ. V shed 4 bases and J shed 1 base, with 11 bases lying between them. The CDR3 totals 14 residues. Here the CDR3 reads CASSIDRPNTEAFF. CDR3 sequence (DNA): TGCGCCAGCAGCATAGACAGGCCGAACACTGAAGCTTTCTTT.

The chain employs TRBV29-1 and TRBJ2-1; D tentatively fits TRBD1 or TRBD2 (5 bases each). Germline lookup yields CDR1 SQVTM and CDR2 ANQGSEA. The CDR3 totals 16 residues. Between the trimmed V and J ends, which lost 3 bases and 7 bases, there was a span of 22 bases. Here the CDR3 reads CSVETARTEPRNEQFF. The CDR3 DNA reads TGCAGCGTTGAGACAGCGAGGACTGAACCGAGGAATGAGCAGTTCTTC.

This clone was counted a few times. This sequence joins TRBV19 and TRBJ2-6; 9 positions match TRBD2. Losses at the gene ends were 5 bases for V and 0 bases for J; bases not matched to a gene: 8. Looked up from germline, CDR1 is LNHDA and CDR2 is SQIVND (reference sequence). There are 18 residues in the CDR3. The CDR3 here is CASSAASGTLSGANVLTF. The CDR3 DNA reads as TGTGCCAGTAGTGCAGCTAGCGGGACCCTCTCTGGGGCCAACGTCCTGACTTTC.

This sequence joins TRBV12-5 and TRBJ2-2; 8 bases agree with TRBD1. The CDR3 runs to 16 residues. Germline V gives CDR1 LGHNT, CDR2 FRNRAP. V was pared by 5 bases and J by 2 bases, with 7 bases of the junction left unmatched. For the CDR3, the DNA is TGTGCTAGTGGTCTAGGACAGGGTCTTAACACCGGGGAGCTGTTTTTT. Protein: CASGLGQGLNTGELFF.

The gene calls are TRBV9 and TRBJ2-1; TRBD2 agrees at 7 bases. The CDR3 runs to 15 residues. V lost 0 bases, J lost 4 bases, and 4 bases stayed unmatched. In germline, CDR1 is SGDLS, CDR2 YYNGEE. The CDR3 DNA reads TGTGCCAGCAGCGTAGGGGGACTAACTTACAATGAGCAGTTCTTC. It specifies CASSVGGLTYNEQFF.

The CDR3 region has the DNA TGTGCCAGCTCACCAAACTTGCCAGGCATGAACACTGAAGCTTTCTTT. Its protein is CASSPNLPGMNTEAFF. This rearrangement joins TRBV18 to TRBJ1-1; D gene unclear. The ends were cut back, 2 bases at V and 0 bases at J, with 13 bases in the middle. Germline V gene data show CDR1 as KGHSH and CDR2 as LQKENI. The CDR3 is 16 residues long.

This chain connects TRBV5-4 to TRBJ2-1; D is perhaps TRBD1 or TRBD2 (6 bases each). Germline V gene data show CDR1 as SGHNT and CDR2 as YYREEE (reference sequence). V lost 6 bases and J lost 0, with 25 bases in between. The CDR3 is 19 residues long. The DNA for the CDR3 is TGTGCCAGCAACGCGGGACCGGGACGGACAGTTGGCTCCTACAATGAGCAGTTCTTC. Amino acids: CASNAGPGRTVGSYNEQFF.

The rearrangement uses TRBV6-5 and TRBJ2-7; 7 positions match TRBD1. The CDR3 sequence is 11 residues long. The ends lost 6 bases at V and 4 bases at J; junction bases unmatched: 0. From germline, CDR1 is MNHEY and CDR2 SVGAGI. The CDR3, as DNA: TGTGCCAGCAGGACAGGGTACGAGCAGTACTTC. This translates into CASRTGYEQYF.